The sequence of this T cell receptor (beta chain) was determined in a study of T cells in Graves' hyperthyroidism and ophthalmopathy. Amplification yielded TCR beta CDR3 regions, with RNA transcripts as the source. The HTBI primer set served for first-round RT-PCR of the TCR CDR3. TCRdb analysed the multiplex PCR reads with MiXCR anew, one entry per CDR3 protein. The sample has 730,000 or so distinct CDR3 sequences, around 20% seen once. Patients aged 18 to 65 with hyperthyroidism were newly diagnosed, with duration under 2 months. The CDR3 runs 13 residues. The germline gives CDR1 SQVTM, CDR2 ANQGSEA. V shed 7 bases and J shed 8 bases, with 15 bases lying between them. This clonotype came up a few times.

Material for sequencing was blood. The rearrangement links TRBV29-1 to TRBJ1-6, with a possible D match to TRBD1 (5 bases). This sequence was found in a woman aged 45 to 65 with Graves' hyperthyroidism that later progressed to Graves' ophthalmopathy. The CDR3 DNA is TGCAGCGCACAGATCGGGGGGGATTCACCCCTCCACTTT. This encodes CSAQIGGDSPLHF.